This T cell receptor (beta chain) was profiled in a study of memory CD4+ T cells and cytomegalovirus serostatus. Study findings and constraints: The CMV-associated TCR signature appears largely within the CD4+ memory repertoire.

Single viable CD3+CD4+CD8-CD45RO+ cells were sorted as the memory CD4+ T cells. Worth noting for this clone: Its antigen remains unidentified.

Libraries were prepared by immunoSEQ multiplex PCR; TCRdb keeps only in-frame clonotypes and omits some of them. Of roughly 49,000 clones in the sample, roughly 78% were seen once. Germline loops: CDR1 MNHEY, CDR2 SVGAGI. The CDR3 extends over 16 amino acids. V lost 0 bases and J 0 bases, leaving 11 bases between the germline ends. The sequence was collected from an adult in good health and CMV-seronegative. Sequencing input: memory CD4+ T cells from blood. The chain combines TRBV6-5 with TRBJ1-1, with D perhaps TRBD1 (5 bases). The DNA of the CDR3 is TGTGCCAGCAGTTACTCGGGGGGTATCATGAACACTGAAGCTTTCTTT. Translation gives CASSYSGGIMNTEAFF.